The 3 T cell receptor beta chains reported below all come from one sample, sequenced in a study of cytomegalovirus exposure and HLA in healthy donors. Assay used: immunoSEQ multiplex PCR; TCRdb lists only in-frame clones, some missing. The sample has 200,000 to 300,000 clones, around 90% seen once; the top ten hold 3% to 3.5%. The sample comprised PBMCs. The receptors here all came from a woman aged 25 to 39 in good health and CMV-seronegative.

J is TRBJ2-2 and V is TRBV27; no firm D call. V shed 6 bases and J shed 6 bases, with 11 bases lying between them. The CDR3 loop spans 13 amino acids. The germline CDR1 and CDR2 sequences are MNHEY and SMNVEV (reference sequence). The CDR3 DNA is TGTGCCAGCAGCGCCTTTGAGGCCGGGGAGCTGTTTTTT. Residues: CASSAFEAGELFF.

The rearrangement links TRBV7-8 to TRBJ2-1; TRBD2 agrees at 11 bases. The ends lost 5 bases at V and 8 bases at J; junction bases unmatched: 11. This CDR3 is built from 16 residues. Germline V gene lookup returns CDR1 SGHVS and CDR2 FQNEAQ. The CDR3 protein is CASSRTLAGVGDEQFF. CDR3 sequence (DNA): TGTGCCAGCAGCCGAACACTAGCGGGAGTGGGCGATGAGCAGTTCTTC.

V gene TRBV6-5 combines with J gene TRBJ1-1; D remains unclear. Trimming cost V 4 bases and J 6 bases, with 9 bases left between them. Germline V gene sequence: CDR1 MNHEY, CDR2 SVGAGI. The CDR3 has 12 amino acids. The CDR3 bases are TGTGCCAGCAGTTCCACTCTGGCTGAAGCTTTCTTT. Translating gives CASSSTLAEAFF.